The TCR beta chain described here comes from a study of identical twins. This clonotype has a handful of counts. Its antigen is not identified. General observations from the study: Excess sharing between twins was weaker in beta out-of-frame sequences. Zero-insertion analyses could be partly confounded by invariant MAIT and iNKT cells. Reduced insertions were recorded for abundant cord blood beta clonotypes, with no such pattern in memory repertoires.

The cDNA had a unique molecular identifier and a template-switch universal primer site. TCRdb re-called the 5' RACE reads through MiXCR, storing one row per CDR3 protein. The sample records about 1.7 million distinct CDR3 sequences, around 29% being singletons. Sequencing input: cord blood. The sequence was obtained from a newborn girl in good health.

The CDR3 DNA sequence: TGCGCCAGCAGCCAAGTTCTAGTGGCCAAAAACATTCAGTACTTC. The encoded protein is CASSQVLVAKNIQYF. V and J are TRBV4-1 and TRBJ2-4; D not certain. The V gene lost 1 base and the J gene lost 1 base, with 8 bases spanning the gap. CDR1 and CDR2 (germline): MGHRA, YSYEKL. This CDR3 spans 15 amino acids.